This note documents a single T cell receptor beta chain sequence. Its antigen is not identified. Just one base apart from a much larger clone, this may be a read error. From the multiplex PCR reads, TCRdb called clonotypes with MiXCR, one entry per CDR3 protein. The data hold about 140,000 distinct CDR3 sequences, with approximately 29% observed a single time. Germline V gene lookup returns CDR1 MNHNS and CDR2 SASEGT. CDR3 length: 15 amino acids. These data come from a study of breast tumors, draining lymph nodes, adjacent tissues. Study results and caveats: The data were judged consistent with most tumor T cells coming from lymph node and expanding in tumor. Compared with basal-like, luminal-like tumors shared significantly more repertoire with nontumor tissue.

Axillary draining lymph nodes of breast cancer patients supplied the node samples. Source material: axillary lymph node tissue. The clonotype comes from a female donor with breast cancer. Some clones in this sample may be carry-over from other donors' samples. The chain combines TRBV6-1 with TRBJ1-5, with D possibly TRBD1 on 6 matching bases. The CDR3 loop reads CTRRPVGGQGQPQHF. The CDR3 nucleotides are TGTACCAGGAGGCCAGTGGGGGGGCAAGGTCAGCCCCAGCATTTT.